The T cell receptor beta chain described here comes from a study of read filtering for tumor transcriptome and immune sequencing. Molecular barcoded adaptors covering alpha/delta and beta/gamma chains were used on 400 ng RNA. Each CDR3 protein gets one entry after TCRdb re-called the reads with MiXCR. Of tens of thousands of distinct CDR3 sequences listed, around 19% were seen once; the top ten hold approximately 10%. Remarks on this clonotype: A much more abundant neighbour one base away suggests this may be a read error.

This CDR3 is 14 amino acids long. Trimming shortened V by 6 bases and J by 3 bases, and 14 bases separated the two germline ends. Germline CDR1 reads MNHEY; CDR2 reads SVGEGT. Sequences were obtained from a population of CD138-negative cells sorted from bone marrow. This rearrangement joins TRBV6-2 or TRBV6-3 to TRBJ2-5, with unresolved D. This TCR came from a donor at least 40 years old with multiple myeloma. The CDR3 sequence is CASRIIVPEETQYF. Here the CDR3 DNA reads TGTGCCAGCAGAATTATTGTCCCGGAAGAGACCCAGTACTTC.